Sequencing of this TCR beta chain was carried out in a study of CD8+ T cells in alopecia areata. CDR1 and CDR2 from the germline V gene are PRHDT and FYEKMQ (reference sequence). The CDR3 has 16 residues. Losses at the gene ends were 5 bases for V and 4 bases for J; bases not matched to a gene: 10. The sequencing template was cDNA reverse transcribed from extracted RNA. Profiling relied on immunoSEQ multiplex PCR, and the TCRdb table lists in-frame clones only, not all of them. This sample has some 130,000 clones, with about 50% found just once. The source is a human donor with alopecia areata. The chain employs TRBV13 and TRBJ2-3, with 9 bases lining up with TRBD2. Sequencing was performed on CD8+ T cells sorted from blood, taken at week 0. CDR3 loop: CASSPAGGGASDTQYF. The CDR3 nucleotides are TGTGCCAGCAGCCCTGCTGGCGGGGGGGCCTCAGATACGCAGTATTTT.